This T cell receptor (beta chain) was identified during a study of response to subunit inactivated influenza vaccine. From the RT-PCR reads, TCRdb called clonotypes with MiXCR, one entry per CDR3 protein. This table has around 480,000 distinct CDR3 sequences, approximately 15% appearing once. About this clonotype itself: The antigen is unknown.

General observations from the study: Authors proposed each seasonal influenza vaccination draws in few new T cells.

CDR1 and CDR2 (germline): SGHVS, FQNEAQ. The V end was cut by 2 bases, the J end by 3 bases, with 8 bases between. The CDR3 is 13 residues long. The source material was CD4+ T cells sorted from PBMCs, sampled less than 30 months after vaccination. The chain uses TRBV7-8 and TRBJ2-7, with a possible D match to TRBD1 (5 bases). The clonotype comes from a man between 50 and 75 years old who received an inactivated influenza vaccine. The CDR3 coding sequence is TGTGCCAGCAGCTTAATACAGGACTACGAGCAGTACTTC. Translation gives CASSLIQDYEQYF.